These 7 T cell receptor beta chains were all obtained from the same sample, sequenced in a study of PD-L1 blockade in urothelial cancer. Assay used: immunoSEQ multiplex PCR; TCRdb lists only in-frame clones, some missing. Found here are 30,000 or so clones, 89% of them singletons; the top ten hold over 6.5%. As to time point: peripheral blood 6 weeks after treatment start. Sequenced here: PBMCs, sampled around atezolizumab (anti-PD-L1) treatment. These TCRs come from an elderly man with urothelial cancer.

CDR3 loop: CASSRTSGVYEQYF. Here the CDR3 DNA reads TGTGCCAGCAGTCGGACTAGCGGGGTCTACGAGCAGTACTTC. The chain links TRBV6-5 to TRBJ2-7, with 12 nucleotides matching TRBD2. The CDR3 sequence is 14 residues long. V dropped 5 bases and J dropped 3; count of bases not matched to a gene: 2. Germline CDR1 is MNHEY and CDR2 is SVGAGI.

This chain's CDR3 is CASSNRDRGGETQYF. The DNA for the CDR3 is TGTGCCAGCAGTAACCGGGACAGGGGCGGGGAGACCCAGTACTTC. The chain is built from TRBV6-5 and TRBJ2-5; 10 bases match TRBD1. Per the germline V gene, CDR1 is MNHEY and CDR2 is SVGAGI. This CDR3 contains 15 residues. The trim removed 5 bases at V and 5 bases at J, leaving 8 bases unmatched.

CDR3 loop: CASMAGYEQYF. CDR3 nucleotides: TGTGCCAGCATGGCGGGGTACGAGCAGTACTTC. The rearrangement joins TRBV6-6 to TRBJ2-7; perhaps TRBD2 as D (6 bases). CDR3 length: 11 amino acids. Germline V gene lookup returns CDR1 MNHNY and CDR2 SVGAGI (reference sequence). Trimming pared 7 bases from V and 4 bases from J, leaving 8 bases between.

The chain is built from TRBV5-1 and TRBJ2-1; 10 nucleotides align to TRBD2. The CDR3 is 14 amino acids. V dropped 8 bases and J dropped 5; count of bases not matched to a gene: 7. Germline CDR1 SGHRS, CDR2 YFSETQ. The CDR3 protein is CASYSGRHNNEQFF. Written as DNA, the CDR3 is TGCGCCAGTTATAGCGGGAGGCATAACAATGAGCAGTTCTTC.

V and J are TRBV11-3 and TRBJ2-3; 14 bases fit TRBD2. The V segment lost 5 bases and the J segment 4 bases; nucleotides outside the gene matches: 8. The CDR3 consists of 17 residues. Germline assignment: CDR1 SGHNT and CDR2 YENEEA. CDR3 in DNA: TGTGCCAGCAGCAGAGAGGGACTAGCGGGAGCTGCAGATACGCAGTATTTT. Encoded protein: CASSREGLAGAADTQYF.

The chain links TRBV4-1 to TRBJ2-6; no definite D call. Trimming took 3 bases from V and 0 from J, leaving 12 bases between them. The CDR3 has 17 amino acids. Germline V gene data show CDR1 as MGHRA and CDR2 as YSYEKL. The CDR3 nucleotides are TGCGCCAGCAGCCACCCCGGAAGGAGCTCTGGGGCCAACGTCCTGACTTTC. It yields the protein CASSHPGRSSGANVLTF.

This rearrangement joins TRBV18 to TRBJ2-5; D is ambiguous. Germline loops: CDR1 KGHSH, CDR2 LQKENI. The CDR3 totals 13 residues. The ends were cut back, 4 bases at V and 5 bases at J, with 11 bases in the middle. CDR3 coding DNA: TGTGCCAGCTCACGAGAGGCCGGGGAGACCCAGTACTTC. This gives the protein CASSREAGETQYF.